This T cell receptor beta chain was profiled in a study of cytomegalovirus exposure and HLA in healthy donors. Study-level findings and limits: A missense variant in DCLRE1C was later tied to TCR beta V- and J-gene trimming. The study designated around 150 TCR beta chains cytomegalovirus-associated.

Details on this clone: No antigen is known for it.

CDR1 is DFQATT and CDR2 is SNEGSKA in the germline V gene (reference sequence). V dropped 4 bases and J dropped 3 bases, with 3 bases sitting between them. This CDR3 is built from 10 residues. PCR primers comprised 60 Vbeta and 13 Jbeta primers. TCRdb keeps only in-frame clones here, not all; method: immunoSEQ multiplex PCR. The sample holds fewer than 35,000 clones, roughly 89% seen once. The sequencing sample was made of PBMCs. The genes are TRBV20-1 and TRBJ1-2; D gene uncertain. The sequence derives from a boy aged 5-17 years in good health and CMV-seronegative. The CDR3 DNA is TGCAGTGCTACTCACTATGGCTACACCTTC. This translates into CSATHYGYTF.